One and the same sample provided the 9 T cell receptor beta chains below, sequenced in a study of blood T cell repertoires in COVID-19. TCRdb's copy holds only in-frame clones and misses some; the assay was immunoSEQ multiplex PCR. The sample gives under 200,000 clones, 82% of which show up once; 5.2% is in the top ten. The specimen sequenced was PBMCs or T cells enriched from blood (not recorded which). These receptors were obtained from a woman aged 55-70 years with acute COVID-19.

This chain links TRBV7-9 with TRBJ2-2; 9 positions agree with TRBD2. This CDR3 has 16 residues. Looked up from germline, CDR1 is SEHNR and CDR2 is FQNEAQ (reference sequence). V shed 5 bases and J 1 base; nucleotides not matched to a gene: 5. The CDR3 DNA reads TGTGCCAGCAGCGCTCGCGGGGGGGTGAACACCGGGGAGCTGTTTTTT. Translated, it gives CASSARGGVNTGELFF.

The genes are TRBV18 and TRBJ1-1; 7 nucleotides line up with TRBD1. The V and J ends lost 2 bases and 0 bases, in that order; junction bases with no gene match: 6. This CDR3 has 16 amino acids. Per germline, CDR1 KGHSH and CDR2 LQKENI. CDR3: CASSPGPGGMNTEAFF. The CDR3 DNA reads TGTGCCAGCTCACCAGGACCAGGGGGAATGAACACTGAAGCTTTCTTT. Filled out from reference TRBV18 and TRBJ1-1, the complete variable domain reads NAGVMQNPRHLVRRRGQEARLRCSPMKGHSHVYWYRQLPEEGLKFMVYLQKENIIDESGMPKERFSAEFPKEGPSILRIQQVVRGDSAAYFCASSPGPGGMNTEAFFGQGTRLTVV.

The chain links TRBV24-1 to TRBJ2-5; 8 nucleotides match TRBD2. The V and J ends lost 7 bases and 5 bases, in that order; junction bases with no gene match: 14. The CDR3 runs 16 residues. Germline values: CDR1 KGHDR, CDR2 SFDVKD. CDR3 sequence: CATSVGGAGEGETQYF. In DNA form, the CDR3 reads TGTGCCACCAGCGTCGGGGGAGCGGGAGAGGGGGAGACCCAGTACTTC.

This clone was picked up one time. The rearrangement uses TRBV29-1 and TRBJ2-7; D may be TRBD1 (6 bases). Germline values: CDR1 SQVTM, CDR2 ANQGSEA. The CDR3 has 13 amino acids. Trimming pared 3 bases from V and 4 bases from J, leaving 13 bases between. The CDR3 bases are TGCAGCGTTGATAGGACAGAGGATTACGAGCAGTACTTC. Its protein product is CSVDRTEDYEQYF.

V and J are TRBV5-1 and TRBJ2-3; 12 bases are shared with TRBD2. CDR1 and CDR2 from the germline V gene are SGHRS and YFSETQ. The CDR3 length is 15 residues. V was pared by 4 bases and J by 10 bases, with 10 bases of the junction left unmatched. CDR3 nucleotides: TGCGCCAGCAGCCCAGAAGGGACTAGCGGGTTAGCGCAGTATTTT. Translation: CASSPEGTSGLAQYF.

This chain joins TRBV6-5 and TRBJ1-1; no clear D gene. The CDR3 covers 13 residues. The V end lost 4 bases, the J end lost 1 base, and 7 bases lay between the germline ends. The germline V gene has CDR1 MNHEY and CDR2 SVGAGI. The CDR3 loop is CASSLGRNTEAFF. CDR3 DNA: TGTGCCAGCAGTTTGGGGAGGAACACTGAAGCTTTCTTT.

The chain employs TRBV24-1 and TRBJ1-1; D might be TRBD1 (6 bases). The V and J ends lost 5 bases and 8 bases respectively, with 17 bases between them. CDR3 length: 14 residues. CDR1 is KGHDR and CDR2 is SFDVKD in the germline V gene. This CDR3 reads CATSGGTGQPEAFF. CDR3 nucleotide sequence: TGTGCCACCAGTGGGGGGACCGGACAGCCCGAAGCTTTCTTT.

This clone was seen once. The V gene is TRBV6-5, the J gene TRBJ1-2, with D possibly being TRBD1 (6 bases). CDR1 and CDR2 (germline): MNHEY, SVGAGI. CDR3 size: 16 residues. V was shortened by 0 bases and J by 4 bases, with 15 bases between the two germline ends. CDR3 sequence reads: CASSYSLDSFSYGYTF. For the CDR3, the DNA is TGTGCCAGCAGTTACTCCCTGGACAGTTTTTCCTATGGCTACACCTTC.

This clone was counted once. The chain has TRBV10-3 and TRBJ2-7; maybe TRBD2 (7 bases). The germline V gene encodes CDR1 ENHRY and CDR2 SYGVKD. Trimming cost V 7 bases and J 2 bases, with 18 bases left between them. The CDR3 runs 15 residues. In nucleotides, the CDR3 is TGTGCCATCAAAGGGAAGGGGGAGGGAACCTACGAGCAGTACTTC. It translates to CAIKGKGEGTYEQYF.